Included here is one T cell receptor beta chain sequence, with context. Its target is not known. These data are taken from a study of OX40 agonist ivuxolimab in advanced cancers. On the study more broadly: Patients were 65% to 85% male with ages roughly 20 to 90, mean 60. Study results and limitations: Certain nonresponders additionally had low normalized T-cell clonal expansion.

Generated by immunoSEQ multiplex PCR, the TCRdb table keeps only in-frame clones and is missing some. Counted here are more than 65,000 clones, approximately 88% occurring once; the ten biggest clones make up over 0.55%. The specimen was CD4+ or CD8+ T cells sorted from blood, collected in a trial of the OX40 agonist ivuxolimab. The TCR was taken from an adult with an advanced solid tumor such as melanoma, head and neck, liver or kidney cancer.

The CDR3 sequence is CASSLGDSQETQYF. CDR3 sequence (DNA): TGCGCCAGCAGCTTGGGCGACAGCCAAGAGACCCAGTACTTC. The V call is TRBV5-1, the J call TRBJ2-5; possible D gene TRBD1, 5 bases. Trimming took off 0 bases at V and 1 base at J, with 7 bases between the two ends. In germline, CDR1 is SGHRS, CDR2 YFSETQ. This CDR3 is 14 amino acids long.